This T cell receptor (beta chain) was captured by sequencing in a study of blood T cell repertoires in COVID-19. The CDR3 covers 14 residues. The V end lost 3 bases, the J end lost 1 base, and 9 bases lay between the germline ends. Germline values: CDR1 KGHSH, CDR2 LQKENI. Here immunoSEQ multiplex PCR was the method, and the copy in TCRdb shows in-frame clones only, minus some. Of tens of thousands of clones in the sample, approximately 85% are singletons; the top ten hold 25% to 30%. The clonotype was recovered from a woman at least 80 years old with COVID-19, enrolled during active disease. The chain combines TRBV18 with TRBJ1-1; D is uncertain. The material sequenced was peripheral blood. CDR3 protein: CASSPVQKNTEAFF. The CDR3 DNA reads TGTGCCAGCTCACCGGTACAGAAGAACACTGAAGCTTTCTTT.